These 3 T cell receptor beta chains were all obtained from the same sample, sequenced in a study of blood T cell repertoires in COVID-19. Data came from immunoSEQ multiplex PCR; TCRdb stores just in-frame clones and leaves some out. The table shows approximately 200,000 clones, with 75% to 85% occurring only once. Sequenced: PBMCs or T cells enriched from blood (not recorded which). The receptors come from a woman between 35 and 50 years old with acute COVID-19.

This clone came up once. V gene TRBV7-9 combines with J gene TRBJ1-6, with D maybe TRBD1 (6 bases). Trimming pared 2 bases from V and 7 bases from J, leaving 12 bases between. This CDR3 has 15 residues. CDR1 is SEHNR and CDR2 is FQNEAQ in the germline V gene (reference sequence). The CDR3 DNA follows: TGTGCCAGCAGCTTACAGGGGAGTCGCAATTCACCCCTCCACTTT. Its translation is CASSLQGSRNSPLHF.

This clone appeared a few times. The chain carries TRBV5-1 and TRBJ1-4; 7 positions agree with TRBD1. Germline CDR1 reads SGHRS; CDR2 reads YFSETQ. The CDR3 has 16 amino acids. V lost 1 base, J lost 8 bases, and 11 bases stayed unmatched. The CDR3 loop is CASSLTNRDRGEKLFF. The CDR3 nucleotides are TGCGCCAGCAGCTTGACAAACCGGGACAGAGGGGAAAAACTGTTTTTT.

The V and J genes are TRBV25-1 and TRBJ2-7; tentatively, D is TRBD2 (6 bases). Germline CDR1 and CDR2: MGHDK and SYGVNS. The ends were cut back, 6 bases at V and 0 bases at J, with 15 bases in the middle. This CDR3 region has 15 residues. CDR3 in amino acids: CASRPPYGGSYEQYF. Written as DNA, the CDR3 is TGTGCCAGCAGGCCCCCCTACGGGGGCTCCTACGAGCAGTACTTC.